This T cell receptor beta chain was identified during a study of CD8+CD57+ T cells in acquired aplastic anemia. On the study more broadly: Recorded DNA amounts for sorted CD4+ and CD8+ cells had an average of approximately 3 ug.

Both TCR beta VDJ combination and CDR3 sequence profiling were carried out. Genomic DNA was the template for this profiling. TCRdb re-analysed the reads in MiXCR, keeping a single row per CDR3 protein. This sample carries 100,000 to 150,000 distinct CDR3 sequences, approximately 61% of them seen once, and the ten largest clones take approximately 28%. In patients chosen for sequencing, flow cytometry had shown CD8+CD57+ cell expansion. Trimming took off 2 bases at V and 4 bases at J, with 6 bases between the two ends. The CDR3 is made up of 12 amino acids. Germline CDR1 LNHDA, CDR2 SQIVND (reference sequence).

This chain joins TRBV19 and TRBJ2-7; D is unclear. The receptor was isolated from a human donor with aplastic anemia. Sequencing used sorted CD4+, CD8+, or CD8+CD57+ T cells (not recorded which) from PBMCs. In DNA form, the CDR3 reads TGTGCCAGTAGTATATCGGGTTACGAGCAGTACTTC. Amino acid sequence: CASSISGYEQYF.